This entry lists 10 T cell receptor beta chains sequenced from one sample in a study of shared clonotypes between healthy human individuals. Method: immunoSEQ multiplex PCR; TCRdb's copy keeps in-frame clones and lacks some. The repertoire holds 1.4 million or so clones, about 98.5% seen once, with around 0.38% in the top ten. Input material: naive CD4+ T cells sorted from blood. The subset denotes: CD45RA+ positively selected. These receptors all stem from a man aged 25-40 years in good health.

The chain joins TRBV29-1 to TRBJ2-7, with D maybe TRBD2 (6 bases). The V end was cut by 4 bases, the J end by 5 bases, with 15 bases between. The CDR3 has 13 residues. Germline values: CDR1 SQVTM, CDR2 ANQGSEA. The CDR3 region is CSVGTGTLNEQYF. The CDR3 DNA reads TGCAGCGTTGGCACCGGGACTCTGAACGAGCAGTACTTC.

The chain employs TRBV5-3 and TRBJ2-5; a possible D gene is TRBD2 (6 bases). TRBV5-3 is filed as an ORF, its function uncertain. The CDR3 length is 15 residues. Trimming stripped 0 bases from V and 3 bases from J, with 12 bases between. The CDR3 nucleotides read TGTGCCAGAAGCTTGGAAAGCGGGTTTAAAGAGACCCAGTACTTC. Its protein product is CARSLESGFKETQYF.

The chain carries TRBV12-1 and TRBJ2-7; no check of the table's D call, TRBD2, against the DNA was made. TRBV12-1 is listed as a pseudogene. The CDR3 extends over 13 amino acids. The CDR3 DNA is TGTGCCAGGGCCAGCGGAAGGTCCTACGAGCAGTACTTC. This encodes CARASGRSYEQYF.

The chain combines TRBV7-2 with TRBJ2-7; 7 bases agree with TRBD2. V was clipped by 2 bases and J by 6 bases; unmatched bases: 7. CDR3 length: 14 amino acids. Germline V gene data show CDR1 as SGHTA and CDR2 as FQGNSA. The CDR3 DNA follows: TGTGCCAGCAGCTTAATCGGTTGGGGGGGCGAGCAGTACTTC. It specifies CASSLIGWGGEQYF.

V gene TRBV7-9 combines with J gene TRBJ2-5, with 8 bases lining up with TRBD2. V gave up 1 base and J gave up 4 bases; unmatched junction bases: 8. The CDR3 is made up of 16 amino acids. Germline V gene sequence: CDR1 SEHNR, CDR2 FQNEAQ (reference sequence). The CDR3 loop is CASSLGIREGGETQYF. The CDR3 DNA is TGTGCCAGCAGCTTAGGAATACGGGAGGGAGGAGAGACCCAGTACTTC.

The rearrangement joins TRBV27 to TRBJ2-7, with 11 bases identical to TRBD2. J was trimmed by 2 bases and V by 6 bases; bases with no gene match: 3. The CDR3 consists of 14 residues. CDR1 and CDR2 from the germline V gene are MNHEY and SMNVEV (reference sequence). CDR3 sequence (DNA): TGTGCCAGCAGCCAACTAGCGGGAGCCTACGAGCAGTACTTC. This codes for CASSQLAGAYEQYF.

This chain connects TRBV5-8 to TRBJ2-1; D ambiguous. This CDR3 spans 12 amino acids. V was shortened by 1 base and J by 14 bases, with 13 bases between the two germline ends. Germline V CDR1 and CDR2: SGHTS, YDEGEE. CDR3 protein: CASSLNVWKKFF. CDR3 nucleotides: TGTGCCAGCAGCTTGAACGTCTGGAAAAAGTTCTTC.

The chain joins TRBV6-1 to TRBJ1-5; D not certain. Per germline, CDR1 MNHNS and CDR2 SASEGT. This CDR3 is built from 13 residues. V was clipped by 4 bases and J by 4 bases, with 8 bases between them. The CDR3 bases are TGTGCCAGCAGTGGGCGAGGGAATCAGCCCCAGCATTTT. Translation: CASSGRGNQPQHF.

The J gene is TRBJ2-7, the V gene TRBV20-1; D remains unclear. The germline V gene encodes CDR1 DFQATT and CDR2 SNEGSKA (reference sequence). V was pared by 6 bases and J by 4 bases, with 10 bases between. This CDR3 is 11 amino acids long. The CDR3 DNA sequence: TGCAGTGCCCTGGCCCTTTACGAGCAGTACTTC. It is translated as CSALALYEQYF.

This chain connects TRBV6-1 to TRBJ2-3, with 12 bases matching TRBD2. The germline V gene has CDR1 MNHNS and CDR2 SASEGT. This CDR3 region has 15 residues. The trim removed 2 bases at V and 5 bases at J, leaving 2 bases unmatched. CDR3 residues: CASSELAGGQDTQYF. The CDR3 coding sequence is TGTGCCAGCAGTGAACTAGCGGGAGGGCAAGATACGCAGTATTTT.